This T cell receptor beta chain stems from a study of blood T cell repertoires in COVID-19. Study background: The United States, Italy and Spain provided the acute and convalescent COVID-19 samples.

Methods used by the authors: Amplification of reference gene primers was used by the study to estimate nucleated cell counts. Produced via immunoSEQ multiplex PCR; TCRdb's table is partial and in-frame only. V, J and clone size reflect that table, while D and trimming were determined from the DNA. Of around 260,000 clones in the sample, about 91% were seen once. V dropped 11 bases and J dropped 0 bases, with 13 bases sitting between them. There are 13 residues in the CDR3. CDR1 is MGHRA, CDR2 YSYEKL, per germline. While infection was still active, Seattle patients were enrolled and then followed longitudinally.

Sequenced sample: peripheral blood. The rearrangement uses TRBV4-1 and TRBJ1-1; unclear D gene. The sequence was collected from a person aged 18 to 35 with COVID-19, enrolled during active disease. The chain's CDR3 is CASRMGLNTEAFF. DNA for the CDR3: TGCGCCTCGAGAATGGGCCTGAACACTGAAGCTTTCTTT.